The text below deals with one T cell receptor (beta chain). Its antigen target is currently unknown. No base quality information exists; no much larger clone differs at one position. This sample is drawn from a study of sequential checkpoint blockade in melanoma (dated by TCRdb to between 2017 and 2020). Concerning the study at large: Using 1:1 randomization, the trial assigned patients either to first-line nivolumab followed by ipilimumab (arm A) or to ipilimumab followed by nivolumab (arm B). Maintenance nivolumab was given following each of the two trial sequences. Broad study findings and their caveats: The response-prediction model combining TCR metrics and mutation burden needs validation in larger, independent patient cohorts.

The treatment or condition label corresponds to: randomized to nivolumab then ipilimumab (arm A) or the reverse (arm B). None of the trial patients had been given prior DNA-damaging chemotherapy. Thawed PBMCs were sorted on a FACS Aria II flow cytometer to isolate live CD3+CD8+ cells negative for CD19 and CD56. The samples were obtained from melanoma patients enrolled in CheckMate 064, an open-label, randomized phase II trial testing sequential checkpoint blockade. Peripheral blood mononuclear cells were collected by leukapheresis, purified using Ficoll-Paque, and frozen in human serum containing about 9.8% DMSO. Right after sorting, the blood CD3+CD8+ cells were verified to be >95% pure, and DNA extraction followed. The immunoSEQ Assay was used to immunosequence TCRbeta CDR3 regions from genomic DNA. Before high-throughput sequencing, the genomic DNA was amplified using bias-controlled multiplex PCR. In the authors' own workflow: To quantify the absolute abundance of each unique TCRbeta CDR3 region, the sequences were collapsed and filtered. Clonality, defined as 1 minus Pielou's evenness, was calculated using productive rearrangements only. A previously published method was used to identify clones whose frequencies were significantly greater in on-treatment samples than in baseline samples. The source is immuneACCESS, and TCRdb retained only in-frame sequences with V and J called. Part of the clones is not carried over; for the studies checked, unresolved V genes explain less than half of this, and the remainder is unexplained. V and J calls plus clone size are reproduced from that table; the DNA served to infer D and trimming. This sample comprises about 16,000 clones, approximately 93% of them detected only once. The top ten constitute roughly a quarter of the sample.

The clonotype was recovered from a human donor with melanoma. The sample was CD8+ T cells sorted from blood (inferred from file names), taken from a patient given nivolumab and ipilimumab in sequence.

In nucleotides, the sequence is TGTGCCAGCAGTTTAGGATACGGGACACCCTCCTACGAGCAGTACTTC. It translates as CASSLGYGTPSYEQYF. The V and J segments used are TRBV27 and TRBJ2-7; the D region possibly corresponds to TRBD1 (6 bases align). Sequences MNHEY (CDR1) and SMNVEV (CDR2) are obtained from the germline V gene (reference sequence). The junction shows trimming of 2 bases on V and 0 bases on J, plus 14 bases between the germline ends. From the cysteine up to the phenylalanine, the CDR3 has a length of 16 residues. Only the CDR3 region is kept as DNA, spanning 48 bases read in frame from base 1.